This T cell receptor (beta chain) was found in a study of a mutant IDH1 vaccine in newly diagnosed glioma. In the study overall: Vaccination was launched 4-6 weeks after radiotherapy alone, or with temozolomide cycles. Earlier therapy was either radiotherapy, temozolomide, or both, and most got both. Study conclusions and caveats: Induction of immune responses by the vaccine occurred in about 95% of patients.

The V gene lost 5 bases and the J gene lost 0 bases, with 9 bases spanning the gap. Germline CDR1 reads ENHRY; CDR2 reads SYGVKD. The CDR3 contains 14 residues. This table comes from immunoSEQ multiplex PCR, and its TCRdb copy is limited to in-frame clones, with some not included. The table records about 21,000 clones, just under 90% of them present only once. In the case of this clone: Its antigen is unknown.

Specified time point: week 11, during vaccination. Topical imiquimod accompanied each vaccine dose, which consisted of 300 ug of mutant IDH1 20-mer peptide. Each donor presented with a new WHO grade 3 or 4 astrocytoma that tested IDH1-mutant and showed ATRX loss. The specimen comprised PBMCs, sampled from a glioma patient whose treatment included an IDH1 peptide vaccine. The receptor's source is a woman in her thirties or forties with glioma. V and J are TRBV10-3 and TRBJ2-3; D possibly matches TRBD1 or TRBD2 (5 bases each). CDR3 DNA sequence: TGTGCCATCAGTCTCCGGGACAGCACAGATACGCAGTATTTT. Amino acids: CAISLRDSTDTQYF.